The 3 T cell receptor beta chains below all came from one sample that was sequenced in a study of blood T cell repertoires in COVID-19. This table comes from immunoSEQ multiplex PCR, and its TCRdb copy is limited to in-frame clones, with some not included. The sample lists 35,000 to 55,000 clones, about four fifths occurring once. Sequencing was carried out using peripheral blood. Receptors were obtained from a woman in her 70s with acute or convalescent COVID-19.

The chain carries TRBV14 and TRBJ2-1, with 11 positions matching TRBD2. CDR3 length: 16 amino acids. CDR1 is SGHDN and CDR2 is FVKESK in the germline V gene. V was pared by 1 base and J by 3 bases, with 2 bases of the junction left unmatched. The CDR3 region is CASSQGLAGFYNEQFF. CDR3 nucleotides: TGTGCCAGCAGCCAAGGACTAGCGGGATTCTACAATGAGCAGTTCTTC.

CDR3 amino acids: CASSEFGGSIKNEQFF. In nucleotides, the CDR3 is TGTGCCAGCAGTGAATTCGGCGGGAGTATAAAAAATGAGCAGTTCTTC. The V gene is TRBV6-1, the J gene TRBJ2-1; 7 nucleotides match TRBD2. This CDR3 region has 16 residues. V lost 2 bases and J lost 7; bases outside the gene matches: 11. The germline V gene has CDR1 MNHNS and CDR2 SASEGT.

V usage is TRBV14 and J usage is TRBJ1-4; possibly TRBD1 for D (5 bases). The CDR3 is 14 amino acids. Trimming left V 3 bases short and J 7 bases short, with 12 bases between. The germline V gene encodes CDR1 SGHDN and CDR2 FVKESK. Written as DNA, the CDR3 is TGTGCCAGCAGCCAGGGGGTGGGAGGTGAAAAACTGTTTTTT. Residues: CASSQGVGGEKLFF.